The 14 T cell receptor beta chains reported below all come from one sample, sequenced in a study of control samples from healthy donors and cancer patients. Measured with immunoSEQ multiplex PCR; TCRdb has only the in-frame clones, and not every one. The table has approximately 110,000 clones, 80% to 95% seen once. Sequencing input: blood. The receptor source for this set is a woman aged 18-29 years in good health.

The chain links TRBV5-1 to TRBJ1-2; TRBD1 is a possible D gene (6 bases). CDR3 length equals 15 residues. V lost 0 bases and J 5 bases, leaving 14 bases between the germline ends. Germline lookup yields CDR1 SGHRS and CDR2 YFSETQ. As DNA, the CDR3 is TGCGCCAGCAGCTTGGACAGGGACCCCTCTTATGGCTACACCTTC. Its translation: CASSLDRDPSYGYTF.

This clone occurred once. The chain recombines TRBV5-6 with TRBJ1-1; TRBD1 matches 7 bases. CDR3 length equals 15 residues. V lost 5 bases and J lost 1; bases outside the gene matches: 8. Germline V gives CDR1 SGHDT, CDR2 YYEEEE. CDR3 sequence: CASRVRYRGNTEAFF. The CDR3 bases are TGTGCCAGCAGAGTGAGGTACAGGGGGAACACTGAAGCTTTCTTT.

This chain's CDR3 is CASSSWTGRTEAFF. The CDR3 DNA reads as TGTGCCAGCAGTTCATGGACAGGCCGTACTGAAGCTTTCTTT. V usage is TRBV6-2 or TRBV6-3 and J usage is TRBJ1-1; TRBD1 agrees at 7 bases. After removal of 4 bases from V and 5 bases from J, the junction contained 7 bases not matched to a gene. Germline V gene data show CDR1 as MNHEY and CDR2 as SVGEGT. The CDR3 is 14 amino acids.

This rearrangement joins TRBV6-5 to TRBJ2-7; the D gene could be TRBD1 or TRBD2 (5 bases each). This CDR3 is built from 14 residues. CDR1 is MNHEY, CDR2 SVGAGI, per germline. The ends were cut back, 6 bases at V and 6 bases at J, with 18 bases in the middle. CDR3 loop: CASSPSAYGGEQYF. CDR3 nucleotide sequence: TGTGCCAGCAGCCCATCAGCCTATGGGGGCGAGCAGTACTTC.

The V and J genes are TRBV6-5 and TRBJ1-5; TRBD1 aligns across 10 bases. The length of the CDR3 is 14 residues. The germline V gene has CDR1 MNHEY and CDR2 SVGAGI. Trimming removed 6 bases from V and 6 bases from J; junction bases left unmatched: 5. CDR3 amino acids: CASSPGQGTQPQHF. CDR3 nucleotides: TGTGCCAGCAGCCCGGGACAGGGGACTCAGCCCCAGCATTTT.

This clone was detected only a few times. J is TRBJ1-6 and V is TRBV28, with TRBD1 as a possible D gene (6 bases). Trimming removed 6 bases at V and 7 bases at J, with 16 bases between. Germline CDR1 MDHEN, CDR2 SYDVKM. The CDR3 sequence is 15 residues long. The CDR3 nucleotides are TGTGCCAGCAGATCCTGGGATCAGGGGAATTCACCCCTCCACTTT. Translating it yields CASRSWDQGNSPLHF.

The rearrangement links TRBV29-1 to TRBJ1-5; 7 bases align to TRBD1. Trimming cost V 6 bases and J 2 bases; bases outside gene matches: 13. This CDR3 comprises 16 residues. CDR1 is SQVTM and CDR2 is ANQGSEA in the germline V gene. The CDR3 coding sequence is TGCAGCGTAGTAGGACAGGCCGGGCGGGGCAATCAGCCCCAGCATTTT. As protein: CSVVGQAGRGNQPQHF.

V gene TRBV18 combines with J gene TRBJ1-1; 9 positions agree with TRBD1. The length of the CDR3 is 14 residues. V dropped 4 bases and J dropped 1; count of bases not matched to a gene: 1. From germline, CDR1 is KGHSH and CDR2 LQKENI. The CDR3, as DNA: TGTGCCAGCTCACAGGGACAGGGGAACACTGAAGCTTTCTTT. Translation: CASSQGQGNTEAFF.

The rearrangement joins TRBV28 to TRBJ1-3; possibly TRBD1 for D (5 bases). CDR1 is MDHEN, CDR2 SYDVKM, per germline. CDR3 length equals 13 residues. Trimming stripped 7 bases from V and 3 bases from J, with 10 bases between. The CDR3 spells CASKRQNGNTIYF. DNA of the CDR3: TGTGCCAGCAAAAGACAGAATGGAAACACCATATATTTT.

V gene TRBV7-2 combines with J gene TRBJ2-3; D call uncertain. Germline-derived CDR1 and CDR2 are SGHTA and FQGNSA. Trimming removed 4 bases from V and 0 bases from J, with 8 bases in between. The CDR3 consists of 14 residues. CDR3 region: CASSSLTSTDTQYF. The CDR3 DNA is TGTGCCAGCAGCTCTCTGACTAGCACAGATACGCAGTATTTT.

The chain couples TRBV3-1 (or the pseudogene TRBV3-2) to TRBJ2-1; 7 bases align to TRBD2. CDR1 and CDR2 (germline): LGHDT, YNNKEL (reference sequence). J lost 4 bases, V lost 1 base, and 10 bases had no gene match. The CDR3 is 17 residues long. This chain's CDR3 is CASSQVSAVGGYNEQFF. As DNA, the CDR3 is TGTGCCAGCAGCCAAGTTTCCGCAGTGGGGGGGTACAATGAGCAGTTCTTC.

This chain links TRBV19 with TRBJ2-7; TRBD1 matches at 8 bases. V gave up 5 bases and J gave up 1 base; unmatched junction bases: 10. The germline CDR1 and CDR2 sequences are LNHDA and SQIVND (reference sequence). There are 16 residues in the CDR3. This CDR3 reads CASSDRGTGKSYEQYF. DNA of the CDR3: TGTGCCAGTAGTGACCGCGGGACAGGAAAATCCTACGAGCAGTACTTC.

The rearrangement joins TRBV11-2 to TRBJ1-2; D is unresolved. The CDR3 covers 13 residues. V shed 1 base and J shed 5 bases, with 8 bases lying between them. CDR1 is SGHAT and CDR2 is FQNNGV in the germline V gene. The CDR3 DNA sequence: TGTGCCAGCAGCTTAGGAACGGGATATGGCTACACCTTC. It specifies CASSLGTGYGYTF.

V gene TRBV24-1 combines with J gene TRBJ2-3; D is uncertain. This CDR3 region has 15 residues. Deletions cut 3 bases from V and 8 bases from J, with 17 bases between. Per the germline V gene, CDR1 is KGHDR and CDR2 is SFDVKD. The CDR3 sequence: CATSDGLDAVGTQYF. The CDR3 nucleotides read TGTGCCACCAGTGATGGGTTGGATGCGGTGGGTACGCAGTATTTT.